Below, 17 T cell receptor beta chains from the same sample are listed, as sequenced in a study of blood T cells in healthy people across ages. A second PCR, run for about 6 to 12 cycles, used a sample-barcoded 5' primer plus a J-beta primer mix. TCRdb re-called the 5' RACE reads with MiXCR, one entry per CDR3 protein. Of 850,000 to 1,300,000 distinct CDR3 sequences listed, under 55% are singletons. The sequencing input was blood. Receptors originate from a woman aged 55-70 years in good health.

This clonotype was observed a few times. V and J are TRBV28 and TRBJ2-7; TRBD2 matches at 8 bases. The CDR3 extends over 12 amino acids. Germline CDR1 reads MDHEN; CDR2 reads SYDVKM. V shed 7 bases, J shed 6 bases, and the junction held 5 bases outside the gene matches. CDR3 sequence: CASIAGFGEQYF. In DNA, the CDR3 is TGTGCCAGCATAGCGGGATTCGGCGAGCAGTACTTC.

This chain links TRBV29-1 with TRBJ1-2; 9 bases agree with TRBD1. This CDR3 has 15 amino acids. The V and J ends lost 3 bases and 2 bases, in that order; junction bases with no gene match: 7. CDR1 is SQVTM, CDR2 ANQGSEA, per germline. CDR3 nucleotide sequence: TGCAGCGTTGATGGGACAGGGCGTTCCAACTATGGCTACACCTTC. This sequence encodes CSVDGTGRSNYGYTF.

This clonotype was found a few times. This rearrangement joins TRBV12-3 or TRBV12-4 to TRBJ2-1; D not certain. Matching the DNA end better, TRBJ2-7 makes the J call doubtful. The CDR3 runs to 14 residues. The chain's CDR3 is CASSLAWIYNEQYF. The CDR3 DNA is TGTGCCAGCAGTTTAGCGTGGATCTACAATGAGCAGTACTTC.

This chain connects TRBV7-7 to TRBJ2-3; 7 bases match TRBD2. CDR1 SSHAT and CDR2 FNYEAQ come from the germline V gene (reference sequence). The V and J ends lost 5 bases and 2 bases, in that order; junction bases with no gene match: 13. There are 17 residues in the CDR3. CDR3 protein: CASSDSSGEGNTDTQYF. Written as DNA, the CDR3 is TGTGCCAGCAGCGACTCTAGCGGAGAGGGTAACACAGATACGCAGTATTTT.

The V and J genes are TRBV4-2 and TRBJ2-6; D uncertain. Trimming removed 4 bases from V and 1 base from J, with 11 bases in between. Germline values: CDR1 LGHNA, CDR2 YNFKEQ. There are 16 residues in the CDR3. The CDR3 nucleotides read TGTGCCAGCAGCCGAGAGGTGGGTTCTGGGGCCAACGTCCTGACTTTC. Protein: CASSREVGSGANVLTF.

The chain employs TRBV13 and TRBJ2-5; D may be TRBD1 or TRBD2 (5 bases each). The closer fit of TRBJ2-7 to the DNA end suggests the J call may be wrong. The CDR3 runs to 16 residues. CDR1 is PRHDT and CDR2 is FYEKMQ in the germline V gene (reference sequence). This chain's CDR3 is CASSLGRDEGSYEQYF. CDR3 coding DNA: TGTGCCAGCAGCTTAGGCCGGGACGAGGGATCCTACGAGCAGTACTTC.

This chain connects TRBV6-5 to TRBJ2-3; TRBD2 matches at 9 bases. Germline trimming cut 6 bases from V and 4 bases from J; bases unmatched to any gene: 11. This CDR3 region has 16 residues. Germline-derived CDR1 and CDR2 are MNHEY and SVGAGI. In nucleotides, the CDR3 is TGTGCCAGCAGACGTAGCGGGAGAACAGCGGCAGATACGCAGTATTTT. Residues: CASRRSGRTAADTQYF.

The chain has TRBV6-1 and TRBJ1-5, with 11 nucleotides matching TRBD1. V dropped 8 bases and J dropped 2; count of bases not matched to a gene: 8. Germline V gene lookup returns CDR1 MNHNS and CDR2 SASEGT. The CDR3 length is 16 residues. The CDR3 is CASAGTGGIGNQPQHF. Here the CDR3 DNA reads TGTGCCAGCGCCGGGACAGGGGGGATTGGCAATCAGCCCCAGCATTTT.

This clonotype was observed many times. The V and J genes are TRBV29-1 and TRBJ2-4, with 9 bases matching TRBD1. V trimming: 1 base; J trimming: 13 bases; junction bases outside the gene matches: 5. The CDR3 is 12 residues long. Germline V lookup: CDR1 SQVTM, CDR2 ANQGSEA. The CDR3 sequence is CSVEGTGESQYF. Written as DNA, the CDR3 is TGCAGCGTTGAAGGGACAGGGGAATCGCAGTACTTC.

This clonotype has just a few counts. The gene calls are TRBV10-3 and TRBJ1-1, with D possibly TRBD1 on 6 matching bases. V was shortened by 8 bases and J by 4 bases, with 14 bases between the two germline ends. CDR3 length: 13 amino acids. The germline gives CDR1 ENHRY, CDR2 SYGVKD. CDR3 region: CAIESLQGTEAFF. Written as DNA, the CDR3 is TGTGCCATCGAGTCTTTACAGGGCACTGAAGCTTTCTTT.

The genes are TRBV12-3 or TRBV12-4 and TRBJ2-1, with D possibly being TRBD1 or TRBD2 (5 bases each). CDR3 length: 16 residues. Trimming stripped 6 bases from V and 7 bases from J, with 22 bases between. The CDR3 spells CASSTTGTGNWNEQFF. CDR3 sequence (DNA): TGTGCCAGCAGCACGACCGGGACCGGGAATTGGAATGAGCAGTTCTTC.

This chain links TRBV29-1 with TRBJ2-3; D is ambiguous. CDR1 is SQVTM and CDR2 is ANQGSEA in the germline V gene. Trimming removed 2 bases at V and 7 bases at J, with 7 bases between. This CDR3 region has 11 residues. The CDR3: CSVEQVNTQYF. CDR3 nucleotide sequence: TGCAGCGTTGAACAAGTAAATACGCAGTATTTT.

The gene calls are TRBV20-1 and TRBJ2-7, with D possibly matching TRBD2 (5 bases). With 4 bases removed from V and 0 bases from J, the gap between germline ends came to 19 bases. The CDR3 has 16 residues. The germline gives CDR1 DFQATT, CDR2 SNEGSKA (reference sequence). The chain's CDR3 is CSANSVRGTSSYEQYF. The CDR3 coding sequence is TGCAGTGCTAATAGTGTCCGGGGAACTAGCTCCTACGAGCAGTACTTC.

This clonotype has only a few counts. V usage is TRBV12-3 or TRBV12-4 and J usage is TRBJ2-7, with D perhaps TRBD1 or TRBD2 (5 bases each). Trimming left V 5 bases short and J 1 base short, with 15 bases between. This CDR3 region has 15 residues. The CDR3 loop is CASSLPGRGSYEQYF. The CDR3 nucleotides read TGTGCCAGCAGTCTCCCGGGACGAGGATCCTACGAGCAGTACTTC.

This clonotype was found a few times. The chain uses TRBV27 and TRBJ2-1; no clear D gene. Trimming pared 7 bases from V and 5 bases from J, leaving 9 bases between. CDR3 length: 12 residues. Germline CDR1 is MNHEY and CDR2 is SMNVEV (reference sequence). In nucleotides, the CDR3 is TGTGCCAGCACCGCAAGTAACAATGAGCAGTTCTTC. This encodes CASTASNNEQFF.

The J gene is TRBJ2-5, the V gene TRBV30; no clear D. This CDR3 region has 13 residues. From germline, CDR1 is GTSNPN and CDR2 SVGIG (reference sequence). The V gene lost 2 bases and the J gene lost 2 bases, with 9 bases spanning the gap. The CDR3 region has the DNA TGTGCCTGGAGTCTAGACCTACAAGAGACCCAGTACTTC. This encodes CAWSLDLQETQYF.

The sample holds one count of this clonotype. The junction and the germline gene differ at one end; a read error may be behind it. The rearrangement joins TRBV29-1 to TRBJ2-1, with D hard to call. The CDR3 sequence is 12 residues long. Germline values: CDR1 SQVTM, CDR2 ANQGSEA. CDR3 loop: CSVEGALGEQFF. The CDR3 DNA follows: TGCAGCGTAGAAGGTGCTTTGGGTGAGCAGTTCTTC.